In this sample, the clone carrying this T cell receptor beta chain turned up a few times. Its antigen is undetermined. Germline CDR1 reads SEHNR; CDR2 reads FQNEAQ (reference sequence). V gave up 5 bases and J gave up 0 bases; unmatched junction bases: 11. This CDR3 spans 17 amino acids. This record comes from a study of T-cell reconstitution after alpha-beta-depleted transplantation in children. The study's findings and limits: Most T-cell counts and diversity one year after the transplant came from T cells that were newly produced. Where alpha-beta T cells came from about two months after transplant was reportedly several hundred expanded graft clones. Several patients had high TCRbeta diversity at day 60; it came from surviving recipient T cells and thymic progenitors.

It was with unique molecular identifiers that the TCRbeta library was prepared. MiXCR, applied by TCRdb to the PCR reads, yields one record per CDR3 protein. The table has 700,000 to 850,000 distinct CDR3 sequences, approximately 15% seen once. This rearrangement joins TRBV7-9 to TRBJ2-5, with 8 bases aligning to TRBD1. Sequencing used PBMCs, mostly from graft donor cells, obtained 360 days after TCRalphabeta/CD19-depleted stem cell transplant. This TCR was recovered from a male patient younger than 18 who had a stem cell transplant for acute lymphoblastic leukemia, so the T cells may come from the graft donor. CDR3 region: CASSPGMTGEHQETQYF. CDR3 sequence (DNA): TGTGCCAGCAGCCCTGGAATGACAGGGGAACACCAAGAGACCCAGTACTTC.